These 6 T cell receptor beta chains were all obtained from the same sample, sequenced in a study of blood T cell repertoires in COVID-19. Sequenced by immunoSEQ multiplex PCR; TCRdb stores in-frame clones only, minus some. The sample lists 310,000 or so clones, roughly nine tenths seen once, with over 6% in the top ten. Sequenced material: PBMCs or T cells enriched from blood (not recorded which). These receptors all stem from a woman between 40 and 50 years old who had recovered from COVID-19.

The gene calls are TRBV15 and TRBJ2-1; D is ambiguous. V lost 2 bases, J lost 7 bases, and 6 bases lay in between. The V gene's germline CDR1 is LNHNV and CDR2 YYDKDF (reference sequence). CDR3 size: 12 residues. The CDR3 region has the DNA TGTGCCACCAGCAGACCAATGAATGAGCAGTTCTTC. This encodes CATSRPMNEQFF.

The chain recombines TRBV15 with TRBJ2-1; D is uncertain. Trimming took 3 bases from V and 9 from J, leaving 12 bases between them. There are 13 residues in the CDR3. CDR1 and CDR2 from the germline V gene are LNHNV and YYDKDF (reference sequence). In DNA form, the CDR3 reads TGTGCCACCAGCAGGAGACTCTATAGTGAGCAGTTCTTC. Translating it yields CATSRRLYSEQFF.

The V gene is TRBV2, the J gene TRBJ2-1; a possible D gene is TRBD2 (6 bases). This CDR3 has 15 residues. From germline, CDR1 is SNHLY and CDR2 FYNNEI. V was cut by 8 bases and J by 3 bases, with 17 bases left in between. The CDR3 DNA reads TGTGCCAGCGAGTCACCGGGACTGGGCTACAATGAGCAGTTCTTC. This gives the protein CASESPGLGYNEQFF.

The chain joins TRBV3-1 (or the pseudogene TRBV3-2) to TRBJ1-2; the match to TRBD1 covers 10 bases. The J segment lost 1 base and the V segment lost 4 bases, leaving 3 bases of the junction unmatched. Germline loops: CDR1 LGHDT, CDR2 YNNKEL (reference sequence). This CDR3 comprises 15 residues. CDR3 in DNA: TGTGCCAGCAGCCCCCGGGACAGGGGTAACTATGGCTACACCTTC. Translating it yields CASSPRDRGNYGYTF.

The chain has TRBV7-8 and TRBJ1-2; tentatively, D is TRBD1 (5 bases). Trimming took 5 bases from V and 5 from J, leaving 12 bases between them. This CDR3 region has 13 residues. Germline lookup yields CDR1 SGHVS and CDR2 FQNEAQ. In DNA, the CDR3 is TGTGCCAGCAGCATCGGGGGGGATTATGGCTACACCTTC. Amino acid sequence: CASSIGGDYGYTF.

The chain recombines TRBV13 with TRBJ2-7; 9 nucleotides agree with TRBD2. The CDR3 contains 14 residues. V trimming: 3 bases; J trimming: 7 bases; junction bases outside the gene matches: 7. Germline lookup yields CDR1 PRHDT and CDR2 FYEKMQ (reference sequence). The CDR3, as DNA: TGTGCCAGCAGCTTTAGCGGGAGTTTTCGGGAGCAGTACTTC. Translation gives CASSFSGSFREQYF.